The 21 T cell receptor beta chains reported below all come from one sample, sequenced in a study of blood T cell repertoires in COVID-19. Repertoires were generated with immunoSEQ multiplex PCR, while TCRdb's copy carries only in-frame clones and drops some. The data contain a few hundred thousand clones, 87% of them seen just once; the ten biggest clones take up 1% to 1.5%. The sequenced material came from PBMCs or T cells enriched from blood (not recorded which). These receptors all come from a man aged 25-40 years who had recovered from COVID-19.

The rearrangement joins TRBV3-1 (or the pseudogene TRBV3-2) to TRBJ2-1, with TRBD1 as a possible D gene (6 bases). The germline V gene encodes CDR1 LGHDT and CDR2 YNNKEL (reference sequence). V was trimmed by 0 bases and J by 0 bases, leaving 12 bases between them. The CDR3 is 17 amino acids. CDR3 in amino acids: CASSQEWDTGSYNEQFF. DNA for the CDR3: TGTGCCAGCAGCCAAGAATGGGACACGGGCTCCTACAATGAGCAGTTCTTC.

The rearrangement uses TRBV11-2 and TRBJ2-7; TRBD1 aligns across 7 bases. The CDR3 has 12 residues. Germline V gene sequence: CDR1 SGHAT, CDR2 FQNNGV. V gave up 3 bases and J gave up 6 bases; unmatched junction bases: 2. The CDR3 region is CASSFGTVEQYF. The CDR3 region has the DNA TGTGCCAGCAGCTTCGGGACAGTCGAGCAGTACTTC.

V is TRBV21-1 and J is TRBJ2-7; TRBD1 was called by the table and not checked on the DNA. TRBV21-1 is a listed pseudogene. There are 17 residues in the CDR3. CDR3 sequence: CASSSLTASQSSYEQYF. The CDR3 bases are TGTGCCAGCAGCAGCCTGACAGCTTCCCAATCCTCCTACGAGCAGTACTTC.

The genes are TRBV9 and TRBJ1-2, with a possible D match to TRBD1 (5 bases). This CDR3 is built from 16 residues. The germline CDR1 and CDR2 sequences are SGDLS and YYNGEE. Trimming removed 0 bases from V and 4 bases from J, with 16 bases in between. CDR3 DNA sequence: TGTGCCAGCAGCGTAGCTTTAGAAGGGGCAATCTATGGCTACACCTTC. It translates to CASSVALEGAIYGYTF.

The sample holds one count of this clone. V gene TRBV11-2 combines with J gene TRBJ1-2, with D unclear. This CDR3 spans 14 amino acids. The germline V and J ends were trimmed by 0 bases and 6 bases, with 11 bases remaining between them. Germline CDR1 and CDR2: SGHAT and FQNNGV. The CDR3 is CASSLDRGGHGYTF. CDR3 coding DNA: TGTGCCAGCAGCTTAGATCGGGGTGGCCATGGCTACACCTTC.

This clone was detected once. The chain combines TRBV6-5 with TRBJ1-6; no definite D call. Germline V gene data show CDR1 as MNHEY and CDR2 as SVGAGI. This CDR3 region has 13 residues. V was shortened by 2 bases and J by 7 bases, with 6 bases between the two germline ends. DNA for the CDR3: TGTGCCAGCAGTTACAGGCGGAATTCACCCCTCCACTTT. Translated, it gives CASSYRRNSPLHF.

The chain recombines TRBV2 with TRBJ2-7, with D possibly TRBD2 on 5 matching bases. V lost 6 bases and J 6 bases, leaving 21 bases between the germline ends. Per the germline V gene, CDR1 is SNHLY and CDR2 is FYNNEI. The CDR3 loop spans 15 amino acids. CDR3 DNA: TGTGCCAGCAGCCTACAAAGGGTCAACGGGGTCGAGCAGTACTTC. It specifies CASSLQRVNGVEQYF. The whole variable domain, filled in from reference TRBV2 and TRBJ2-7, reads EPEVTQTPSHQVTQMGQEVILRCVPISNHLYFYWYRQILGQKVEFLVSFYNNEISEKSEIFDDQFSVERPDGSNFTLKIRSTKLEDSAMYFCASSLQRVNGVEQYFGPGTRLTVT.

In nucleotides, the CDR3 is TGTGCCAGTAGTCGCTTCAGGGAAGGCTACACCTTC. It specifies CASSRFREGYTF. The chain employs TRBV19 and TRBJ1-2; TRBD1 might be the D (5 bases). This CDR3 is 12 amino acids long. V was cut by 5 bases and J by 8 bases, with 12 bases left in between. CDR1 and CDR2 (germline): LNHDA, SQIVND (reference sequence).

V usage is TRBV6-5 and J usage is TRBJ1-6; 7 bases match TRBD1. V lost 9 bases to trimming and J lost 4 bases; unmatched junction nucleotides: 6. Germline-derived CDR1 and CDR2 are MNHEY and SVGAGI. CDR3 length: 14 residues. The CDR3 here is CASRDRPYNSPLHF. For the CDR3, the DNA is TGTGCCAGTAGGGACAGACCATATAATTCACCCCTCCACTTT.

This chain uses TRBV30 with TRBJ2-2, with D tentatively TRBD1 (5 bases). This CDR3 contains 15 residues. V lost 4 bases and J 2 bases, leaving 14 bases between the germline ends. Germline CDR1 is GTSNPN and CDR2 is SVGIG (reference sequence). CDR3 DNA sequence: TGTGCCTGGATGGGGCTCGCGATAAACACCGGGGAGCTGTTTTTT. Translating gives CAWMGLAINTGELFF.

V gene TRBV5-6 combines with J gene TRBJ1-2; D perhaps matches TRBD1 (5 bases). The V and J ends lost 1 base and 4 bases respectively, with 20 bases between them. The germline gives CDR1 SGHDT, CDR2 YYEEEE. The CDR3 spans 17 residues. For the CDR3, the DNA is TGTGCCAGCAGCTTGTCGGGCAGGGCTGCCTTCCGCTATGGCTACACCTTC. Protein product: CASSLSGRAAFRYGYTF.

The chain is built from TRBV20-1 and TRBJ1-3, with D unclear. The V end was cut by 5 bases, the J end by 7 bases, with 9 bases between. The CDR3 covers 11 residues. CDR1 and CDR2 from the germline V gene are DFQATT and SNEGSKA (reference sequence). CDR3 nucleotides: TGCAGTGCTCCCTACGGTAACACCATATATTTT. Translating gives CSAPYGNTIYF.

The chain combines TRBV30 with TRBJ1-1, with D maybe TRBD1 (5 bases). This CDR3 spans 16 amino acids. V lost 2 bases to trimming and J lost 1 base, with 17 bases between them. Per the germline V gene, CDR1 is GTSNPN and CDR2 is SVGIG (reference sequence). DNA of the CDR3: TGTGCCTGGAGTATGACCCCTGGCAGGGCGAACACTGAAGCTTTCTTT. Translation gives CAWSMTPGRANTEAFF.

This clone was counted a single time. V usage is TRBV6-2 or TRBV6-3 and J usage is TRBJ2-7; TRBD2 might be the D (5 bases). CDR3 length: 15 residues. Trimming took 5 bases from V and 4 from J, leaving 18 bases between them. The germline V gene encodes CDR1 MNHEY and CDR2 SVGEGT. CDR3 region: CASSDLRTLIYEQYF. CDR3 coding DNA: TGTGCCAGCAGTGATCTGCGGACTCTTATATACGAGCAGTACTTC.

The rearrangement uses TRBV18 and TRBJ2-7; TRBD2 matches 12 bases. The germline CDR1 and CDR2 sequences are KGHSH and LQKENI. This CDR3 contains 15 residues. The J segment lost 5 bases and the V segment lost 3 bases, leaving 5 bases of the junction unmatched. CDR3 sequence (DNA): TGTGCCAGCTCACCCCTACTAGCGGGGGGCGACGAGCAGTACTTC. Amino acid sequence: CASSPLLAGGDEQYF. The full variable domain, its missing parts supplied by reference TRBV18 and TRBJ2-7, is NAGVMQNPRHLVRRRGQEARLRCSPMKGHSHVYWYRQLPEEGLKFMVYLQKENIIDESGMPKERFSAEFPKEGPSILRIQQVVRGDSAAYFCASSPLLAGGDEQYFGPGTRLTVT.

The chain combines TRBV4-1 with TRBJ1-3; TRBD1 matches 9 bases. V dropped 4 bases and J dropped 1; count of bases not matched to a gene: 2. The V gene's germline CDR1 is MGHRA and CDR2 YSYEKL. This CDR3 contains 15 residues. The CDR3 DNA reads TGCGCCAGCAGCCCCGGGACAGGGTCTGGAAACACCATATATTTT. Its protein is CASSPGTGSGNTIYF.

V and J are TRBV15 and TRBJ2-7, with D unresolved. Germline V gene lookup returns CDR1 LNHNV and CDR2 YYDKDF (reference sequence). The CDR3 covers 18 residues. V was trimmed by 2 bases and J by 5 bases, leaving 25 bases between them. The CDR3 nucleotides are TGTGCCACCAGCAGATCCGCCGGCGCGACTTACCGACCTGACGAGCAGTACTTC. The encoded protein is CATSRSAGATYRPDEQYF.

This clone came up once. The CDR3 DNA follows: TGTGCCAGCAGCTTCTCGGGGAGCCAGGGGTACAATGAGCAGTTCTTC. Translation gives CASSFSGSQGYNEQFF. This chain connects TRBV9 to TRBJ2-1, with D tentatively TRBD1 (6 bases). Looked up from germline, CDR1 is SGDLS and CDR2 is YYNGEE. V was shortened by 4 bases and J by 4 bases, with 18 bases between the two germline ends. There are 16 residues in the CDR3.

The chain has TRBV10-1 and TRBJ1-1; maybe TRBD1 (6 bases). Germline V gene lookup returns CDR1 WNHNN and CDR2 SYGVQD (reference sequence). Trimming pared 4 bases from V and 7 bases from J, leaving 13 bases between. The CDR3 spans 13 residues. The chain's CDR3 is CASSASGVGEAFF. CDR3 in DNA: TGCGCCAGCAGTGCTTCAGGGGTTGGTGAAGCTTTCTTT.

V is TRBV9 and J is TRBJ1-1, with 7 nucleotides matching TRBD1. The V segment lost 0 bases and the J segment 7 bases; nucleotides outside the gene matches: 6. The CDR3 runs 14 residues. Germline values: CDR1 SGDLS, CDR2 YYNGEE. This chain's CDR3 is CASSVAAGGIEAFF. The CDR3 DNA reads as TGTGCCAGCAGCGTAGCTGCAGGGGGGATTGAAGCTTTCTTT.

The chain links TRBV25-1 to TRBJ2-3; D ambiguous. V lost 3 bases to trimming and J lost 5 bases, with 12 bases between them. The CDR3 is 14 residues long. Germline V gene sequence: CDR1 MGHDK, CDR2 SYGVNS. The CDR3 loop reads CASSDPYLGDTQYF. Here the CDR3 DNA reads TGTGCCAGCAGTGACCCTTACCTCGGAGATACGCAGTATTTT.